This T cell receptor beta chain was sequenced for a study of CD8 T cells in ankylosing spondylitis. The CDR3 covers 19 residues. Germline V lookup: CDR1 SGHTA, CDR2 FQGTGA. V was shortened by 1 base and J by 1 base, with 21 bases between the two germline ends. TCRdb re-called the 5' RACE reads through MiXCR, storing one row per CDR3 protein. The sample yields around 250,000 distinct CDR3 sequences, roughly 10% seen once. This clonotype occurred a few times. Specimen: blood, either unsorted or a sorted T cell fraction (not recorded which). This receptor was identified in a male donor with ankylosing spondylitis or in good health (not recorded which). The chain carries TRBV7-3 and TRBJ2-3, with TRBD2 as a possible D gene (6 bases). The CDR3 DNA is TGTGCCAGCAGCTTAATCACGGGAAAAGGAGGGGCTGGCACAGATACGCAGTATTTT. Residues: CASSLITGKGGAGTDTQYF.